This passage covers 14 T cell receptor beta chains from one sample sequenced in a study of Ad26.COV2.S vaccination and SARS-CoV-2 variants listed by TCRdb under 2021. Libraries were prepared through the immunoSEQ multiplex PCR assay. TCRdb re-hosts the immuneACCESS table, in-frame sequences only. Its copies lack some clones; in the studies checked, an unresolved V gene accounts for under half of them, and the cause for the rest is not known. Present in this sample are about 420,000 clones, roughly 90% of which were seen just once. The top ten clonotypes cover 3.6% of the sample. The intended sense of this specimen's treatment or condition label: over 15 received Ad26.COV2.S at low or high dose, single or two shots; roughly five received placebo; per-sample allocation not given. For vaccine and placebo recipients, repertoires were sequenced using samples collected on day 63 after the first injection.

The input for sequencing was peripheral blood, taken in a trial of Ad26.COV2.S vaccine versus placebo. The source of these receptors is a person aged 18-60 years who received the Ad26.COV2.S COVID-19 vaccine or a placebo.

V gene TRBV2 combines with J gene TRBJ1-1; TRBD1 matches 8 bases. The CDR3 totals 14 residues. V dropped 5 bases and J dropped 5; count of bases not matched to a gene: 7. Germline lookup yields CDR1 SNHLY and CDR2 FYNNEI. The DNA for the CDR3 is TGTGCCAGCAGTACCAACAGGGGGGTGACTGAAGCTTTCTTT. This gives the protein CASSTNRGVTEAFF. Using reference TRBV2 and TRBJ1-1 for the parts outside the CDR3, the full variable domain is EPEVTQTPSHQVTQMGQEVILRCVPISNHLYFYWYRQILGQKVEFLVSFYNNEISEKSEIFDDQFSVERPDGSNFTLKIRSTKLEDSAMYFCASSTNRGVTEAFFGQGTRLTVV.

The CDR3: CASSPIKASPLYNEQFF. DNA for the CDR3: TGTGCCAGCAGCCCTATTAAGGCCTCTCCGCTATACAATGAGCAGTTCTTC. V and J are TRBV28 and TRBJ2-1; D gene unclear. Germline assignment: CDR1 MDHEN and CDR2 SYDVKM. V gave up 6 bases and J gave up 4 bases, with 22 bases separating them. The CDR3 loop spans 17 amino acids.

The chain combines TRBV5-1 with TRBJ2-1; 10 nucleotides agree with TRBD1. The CDR3 spans 19 residues. The V gene end was trimmed by 2 bases and the J gene end by 3 bases; junction bases not matched to a gene: 14. CDR1 is SGHRS, CDR2 YFSETQ, per germline. The DNA for the CDR3 is TGCGCCAGCAGCTTTCCGGGGACAGGGGCCCCGCTACACTACAATGAGCAGTTCTTC. This codes for CASSFPGTGAPLHYNEQFF.

This clone was observed once. The J gene is TRBJ2-5, the V gene TRBV9; TRBD2 aligns across 14 bases. V gave up 4 bases and J gave up 3 bases; unmatched junction bases: 2. The CDR3 covers 15 residues. Germline assignment: CDR1 SGDLS and CDR2 YYNGEE. The CDR3 sequence: CASSQGLAGEETQYF. As DNA, the CDR3 is TGTGCCAGCAGCCAGGGACTAGCGGGGGAAGAGACCCAGTACTTC.

The count of this clone is one. The same CDR3 is also encoded by other DNA sequences in this sample. This chain uses TRBV11-2 with TRBJ2-7, with D perhaps given as TRBD1 or TRBD2 (5 bases each). Deletions cut 1 base from V and 0 bases from J, with 7 bases between. Per germline, CDR1 SGHAT and CDR2 FQNNGV. The CDR3 covers 14 residues. CDR3 nucleotides: TGTGCCAGCAGCTTAGGGGGGTCCTCCTACGAGCAGTACTTC. Amino acid sequence: CASSLGGSSYEQYF.

The genes are TRBV24-1 and TRBJ1-2, with D unclear. V gave up 4 bases and J gave up 5 bases, with 13 bases separating them. Germline V gives CDR1 KGHDR, CDR2 SFDVKD. The CDR3 length is 14 residues. The CDR3 nucleotides are TGTGCCACCAGTGAGTCCGGGGTTCGGTATGGCTACACCTTC. Translation gives CATSESGVRYGYTF.

The chain combines TRBV10-3 with TRBJ2-2; 7 bases align to TRBD1. The CDR3 has 15 amino acids. The V gene end was trimmed by 3 bases and the J gene end by 4 bases; junction bases not matched to a gene: 5. Germline-derived CDR1 and CDR2 are ENHRY and SYGVKD. The CDR3 loop reads CAISEGDRTTGELFF. CDR3 nucleotide sequence: TGTGCCATCAGTGAAGGGGACAGAACCACCGGGGAGCTGTTTTTT.

This chain links TRBV6-4 with TRBJ2-3, with 10 positions matching TRBD2. CDR3 length: 15 amino acids. The germline V gene has CDR1 MRHNA and CDR2 SNTAGT. Trimming at V came to 5 bases and at J to 0 bases, leaving 2 bases not matched to a gene. This CDR3 is CASSPLAGSTDTQYF. CDR3 sequence (DNA): TGTGCCAGCAGTCCACTAGCGGGGAGCACAGATACGCAGTATTTT.

This clone occurred a few times. This sequence joins TRBV5-1 and TRBJ1-1; no reliable D call. Deletions cut 0 bases from V and 1 base from J, with 7 bases between. Per the germline V gene, CDR1 is SGHRS and CDR2 is YFSETQ. There are 14 residues in the CDR3. In nucleotides, the CDR3 is TGCGCCAGCAGCTTGGCATGGGGGAACACTGAAGCTTTCTTT. Its protein is CASSLAWGNTEAFF.

This clone was detected many times. J is TRBJ1-1 and V is TRBV9, with D possibly TRBD1 on 5 matching bases. The CDR3 is made up of 15 amino acids. Germline V gene data show CDR1 as SGDLS and CDR2 as YYNGEE. V lost 0 bases to trimming and J lost 0 bases, with 9 bases between them. CDR3 DNA sequence: TGTGCCAGCAGCGTAGAAATAGGGGTGAACACTGAAGCTTTCTTT. Its translation: CASSVEIGVNTEAFF.

This clone was found a few times. The chain recombines TRBV5-4 with TRBJ1-2; D gene ambiguous. Germline V gene sequence: CDR1 SGHNT, CDR2 YYREEE (reference sequence). This CDR3 has 13 amino acids. V shed 0 bases and J shed 8 bases, with 11 bases lying between them. The CDR3 DNA reads as TGTGCCAGCAGCTTGGTTGGACTAAGGGGCTACACCTTC. Residues: CASSLVGLRGYTF.

The rearrangement joins TRBV7-9 to TRBJ2-6; D perhaps matches TRBD2 (6 bases). V was trimmed by 5 bases and J by 4 bases, leaving 15 bases between them. Germline CDR1 is SEHNR and CDR2 is FQNEAQ (reference sequence). The CDR3 is 16 residues long. The CDR3 coding sequence is TGTGCCAGCAGCACCCAGGGAGGCACCGGGGCCAACGTCCTGACTTTC. Encoded protein: CASSTQGGTGANVLTF. Filled out from reference TRBV7-9 and TRBJ2-6, the complete variable domain reads DTGVSQNPRHKITKRGQNVTFRCDPISEHNRLYWYRQTLGQGPEFLTYFQNEAQLEKSRLLSDRFSAERPKGSFSTLEIQRTEQGDSAMYLCASSTQGGTGANVLTFGAGSRLTVL.

The V and J genes are TRBV4-1 and TRBJ1-2; D is unresolved. CDR3 size: 15 residues. The V end was cut by 0 bases, the J end by 2 bases, with 10 bases between. Germline V gene lookup returns CDR1 MGHRA and CDR2 YSYEKL. This CDR3 is CASSQDLNLNYGYTF. CDR3 DNA sequence: TGCGCCAGCAGCCAAGATCTGAATTTGAACTATGGCTACACCTTC.

This clone showed up just once. V and J are TRBV24-1 and TRBJ2-2; the D is unclear. The germline gives CDR1 KGHDR, CDR2 SFDVKD. CDR3 length: 15 residues. V gave up 3 bases and J gave up 5 bases, with 12 bases separating them. The CDR3 is CATSDPYRGTGELFF. In DNA, the CDR3 is TGTGCCACCAGTGATCCGTACCGAGGAACCGGGGAGCTGTTTTTT.